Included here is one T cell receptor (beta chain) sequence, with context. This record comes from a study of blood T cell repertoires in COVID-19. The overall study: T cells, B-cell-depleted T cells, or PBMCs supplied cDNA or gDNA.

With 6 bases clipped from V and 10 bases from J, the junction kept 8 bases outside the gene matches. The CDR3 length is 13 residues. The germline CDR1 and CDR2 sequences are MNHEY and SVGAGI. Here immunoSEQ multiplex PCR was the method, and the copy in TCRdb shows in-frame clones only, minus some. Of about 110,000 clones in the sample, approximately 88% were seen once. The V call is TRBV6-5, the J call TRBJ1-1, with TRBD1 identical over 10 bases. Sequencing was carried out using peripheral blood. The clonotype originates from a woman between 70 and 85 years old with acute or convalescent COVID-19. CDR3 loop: CASSEGTGVGAFF. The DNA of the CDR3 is TGTGCCAGCAGCGAGGGGACAGGGGTAGGAGCTTTCTTT.